The 13 T cell receptor beta chains listed next were all sequenced from one sample in a study of PD-1 blockade in mismatch repair-deficient tumors. Sequenced by immunoSEQ multiplex PCR; TCRdb stores in-frame clones only, minus some. The sample lists roughly 40,000 clones, roughly 85% occurring once. This specimen was peripheral blood, taken roughly 75 weeks after starting pembrolizumab. These receptors came from an adult with mismatch repair-deficient cancer.

The chain uses TRBV7-2 and TRBJ2-7, with D possibly being TRBD2 (6 bases). The V and J ends lost 0 bases and 3 bases respectively, with 12 bases between them. CDR3 size: 15 residues. CDR1 and CDR2 from the germline V gene are SGHTA and FQGNSA. CDR3 DNA: TGTGCCAGCAGCTTAGCAGGAGGAGGGAACTACGAGCAGTACTTC. It translates to CASSLAGGGNYEQYF.

DNA for the CDR3: TGTGCCAGCAGCGGCCGACAGGGCACTGAAGCTTTCTTT. Translated: CASSGRQGTEAFF. This chain connects TRBV7-2 to TRBJ1-1; 7 nucleotides line up with TRBD1. There are 13 residues in the CDR3. Unmatched junction bases numbered 4, after V lost 5 bases and J lost 4 bases. Germline CDR1 is SGHTA and CDR2 is FQGNSA.

Concerning this clone: The junction does not match germline at one end; this may be a read error. Other nucleotide sequences in the sample specify the same CDR3. The CDR3 region has the DNA TGTGCTAGCACCCCCGGGACCGTGGATGTTTCTGAAGCTTTCTTT. Translated, it gives CASTPGTVDVSEAFF. The chain is built from TRBV27 and TRBJ1-1; the D gene is possibly TRBD1 (5 bases). Germline V gene sequence: CDR1 MNHEY, CDR2 SMNVEV (reference sequence). This CDR3 contains 15 residues.

CDR3: CASSLEQGPQHF. CDR3 sequence (DNA): TGTGCCAGCAGCTTAGAGCAGGGACCCCAGCATTTT. The V call is TRBV11-3, the J call TRBJ1-5, with D maybe TRBD1 (5 bases). Germline-derived CDR1 and CDR2 are SGHNT and YENEEA. V was cut by 0 bases and J by 10 bases, with 7 bases left in between. CDR3 length equals 12 residues.

This clone was observed once. The V and J genes are TRBV11-3 and TRBJ2-2; D gene unclear. The CDR3 is 14 amino acids. Germline CDR1 and CDR2: SGHNT and YENEEA. V lost 4 bases and J lost 3, with 9 bases in between. CDR3: CASSSTSYTGELFF. The CDR3 DNA follows: TGTGCCAGCAGCTCAACCTCGTACACCGGGGAGCTGTTTTTT.

V and J are TRBV7-9 and TRBJ1-1; D is uncertain. The CDR3 spans 14 residues. Trimming took off 2 bases at V and 1 base at J, with 8 bases between the two ends. Per germline, CDR1 SEHNR and CDR2 FQNEAQ (reference sequence). CDR3 protein: CASSLLGGNTEAFF. The CDR3 nucleotides read TGTGCCAGCAGCTTACTGGGAGGGAACACTGAAGCTTTCTTT.

The J gene is TRBJ2-1, the V gene TRBV19, with TRBD2 identical over 8 bases. The V gene end was trimmed by 5 bases and the J gene end by 1 base; junction bases not matched to a gene: 4. Germline V gives CDR1 LNHDA, CDR2 SQIVND (reference sequence). The CDR3 has 15 amino acids. CDR3 sequence (DNA): TGTGCCAGTAGTCCTAGCGGGTTATCCTACAATGAGCAGTTCTTC. It specifies CASSPSGLSYNEQFF.

The rearrangement links TRBV5-8 to TRBJ1-1; tentatively, D is TRBD1 (5 bases). Germline V gives CDR1 SGHTS, CDR2 YDEGEE. This CDR3 contains 15 residues. Trimming took off 4 bases at V and 4 bases at J, with 17 bases between the two ends. The CDR3 coding sequence is TGTGCCAGCAGCCCCCGCGGCAGGGTGGGCACTGAAGCTTTCTTT. Translating it yields CASSPRGRVGTEAFF.

The chain carries TRBV18 and TRBJ2-7, with D possibly being TRBD2 (5 bases). Germline V lookup: CDR1 KGHSH, CDR2 LQKENI. Trimming took 5 bases from V and 2 from J, leaving 13 bases between them. This CDR3 region has 14 residues. CDR3 in amino acids: CASSEGPQAYEQYF. The CDR3 nucleotides read TGTGCCAGCTCAGAGGGCCCCCAGGCCTACGAGCAGTACTTC.

This chain links TRBV6-6 with TRBJ1-5; D is uncertain. Germline V gene data show CDR1 as MNHNY and CDR2 as SVGAGI (reference sequence). The V end lost 5 bases, the J end lost 5 bases, and 10 bases lay between the germline ends. The length of the CDR3 is 13 residues. The CDR3 reads CASSIIEYQPQHF. Here the CDR3 DNA reads TGTGCCAGCAGTATTATCGAATATCAGCCCCAGCATTTT.

The chain carries TRBV6-1 and TRBJ1-5; 8 bases map to TRBD1. Germline trimming cut 8 bases from V and 5 bases from J; bases unmatched to any gene: 8. CDR3 length equals 14 residues. Germline V gene sequence: CDR1 MNHNS, CDR2 SASEGT. The CDR3 sequence is CASVRYRGDQPQHF. CDR3 bases: TGTGCCAGCGTAAGGTACAGGGGGGATCAGCCCCAGCATTTT.

The chain couples TRBV5-4 to TRBJ2-1; 12 positions agree with TRBD2. Germline V gives CDR1 SGHNT, CDR2 YYREEE (reference sequence). After removal of 1 base from V and 10 bases from J, the junction contained 3 bases not matched to a gene. The CDR3 is 14 residues long. CDR3 protein: CASSLSSGRVEQFF. CDR3 sequence (DNA): TGTGCCAGCAGCTTGTCTAGCGGGAGGGTCGAGCAGTTCTTC. The variable domain in full, with the rest retrieved from reference TRBV5-4 and TRBJ2-1, is ETGVTQSPTHLIKTRGQQVTLRCSSQSGHNTVSWYQQALGQGPQFIFQYYREEENGRGNFPPRFSGLQFPNYSSELNVNALELDDSALYLCASSLSSGRVEQFFGPGTRLTVL.

V gene TRBV29-1 combines with J gene TRBJ2-3; D is unclear. The germline V gene has CDR1 SQVTM and CDR2 ANQGSEA. V lost 2 bases and J lost 1, with 4 bases in between. The CDR3 runs to 12 residues. CDR3: CSVENGTDTQYF. The CDR3 coding sequence is TGCAGCGTTGAAAATGGCACAGATACGCAGTATTTT.